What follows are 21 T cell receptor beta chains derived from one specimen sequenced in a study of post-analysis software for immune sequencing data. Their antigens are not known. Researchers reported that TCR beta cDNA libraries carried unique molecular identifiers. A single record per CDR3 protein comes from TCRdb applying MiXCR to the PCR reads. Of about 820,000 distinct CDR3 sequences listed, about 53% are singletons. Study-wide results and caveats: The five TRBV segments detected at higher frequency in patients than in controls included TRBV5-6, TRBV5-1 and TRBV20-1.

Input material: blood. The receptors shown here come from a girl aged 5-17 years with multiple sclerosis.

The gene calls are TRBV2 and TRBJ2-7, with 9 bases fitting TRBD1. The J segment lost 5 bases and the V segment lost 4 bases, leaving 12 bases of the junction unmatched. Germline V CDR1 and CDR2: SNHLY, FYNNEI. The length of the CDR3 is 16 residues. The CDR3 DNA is TGTGCCAGCAGTGTCCCTCGTAGGACAGGGGAAGACGAGCAGTACTTC. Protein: CASSVPRRTGEDEQYF.

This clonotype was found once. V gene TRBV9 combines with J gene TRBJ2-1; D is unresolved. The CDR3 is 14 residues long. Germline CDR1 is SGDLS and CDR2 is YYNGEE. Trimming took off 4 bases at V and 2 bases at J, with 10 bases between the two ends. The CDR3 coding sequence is TGTGCCAGCAGCATTGGGTTAACCTACAATGAGCAGTTCTTC. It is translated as CASSIGLTYNEQFF.

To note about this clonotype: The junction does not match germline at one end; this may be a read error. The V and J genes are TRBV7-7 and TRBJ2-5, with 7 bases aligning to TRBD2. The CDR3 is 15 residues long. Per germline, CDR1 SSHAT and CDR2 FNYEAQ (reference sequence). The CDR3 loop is CASSLSSGVGETQYF. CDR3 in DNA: TGTGCTAGCAGCTTGTCCAGCGGGGTGGGGGAGACCCAGTACTTC.

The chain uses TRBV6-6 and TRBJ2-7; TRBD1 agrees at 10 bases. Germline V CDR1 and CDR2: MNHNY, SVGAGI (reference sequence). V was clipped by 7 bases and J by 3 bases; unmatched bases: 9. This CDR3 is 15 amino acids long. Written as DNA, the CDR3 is TGTGCCAGCACCTCCGGGACAGGGGTCCTCTACGAGCAGTACTTC. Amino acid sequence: CASTSGTGVLYEQYF.

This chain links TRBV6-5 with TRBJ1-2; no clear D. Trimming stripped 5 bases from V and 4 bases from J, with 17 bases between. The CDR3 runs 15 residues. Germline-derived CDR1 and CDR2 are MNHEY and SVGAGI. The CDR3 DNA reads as TGTGCCAGCAGTAGGCAGCCGAACCCAATCTATGGCTACACCTTC. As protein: CASSRQPNPIYGYTF.

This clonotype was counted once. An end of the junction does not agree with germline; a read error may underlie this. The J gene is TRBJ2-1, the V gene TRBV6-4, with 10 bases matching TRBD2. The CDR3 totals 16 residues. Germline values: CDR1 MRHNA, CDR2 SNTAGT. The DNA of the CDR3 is TGTGCCGGCAGTGACTTTACTAGCGGGGATTACAATGAGCAGTTCTTC. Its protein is CAGSDFTSGDYNEQFF.

CDR3 protein: CASSTKASGTGTGEQYF. DNA for the CDR3: TGCGCCAGCAGCACAAAAGCCTCCGGGACAGGGACGGGCGAGCAGTACTTC. The rearrangement uses TRBV5-1 and TRBJ2-5; 9 bases line up with TRBD1. The J call may be wrong; the DNA end is better matched by TRBJ2-7. CDR3 length: 17 amino acids. Germline lookup yields CDR1 SGHRS and CDR2 YFSETQ.

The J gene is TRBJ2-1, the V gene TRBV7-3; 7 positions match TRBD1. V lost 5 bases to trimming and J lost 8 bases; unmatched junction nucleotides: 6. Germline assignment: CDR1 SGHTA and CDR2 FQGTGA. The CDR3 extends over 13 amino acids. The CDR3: CASSLDRDHEQFF. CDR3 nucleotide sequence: TGTGCCAGCAGCCTCGACAGGGACCATGAGCAGTTCTTC.

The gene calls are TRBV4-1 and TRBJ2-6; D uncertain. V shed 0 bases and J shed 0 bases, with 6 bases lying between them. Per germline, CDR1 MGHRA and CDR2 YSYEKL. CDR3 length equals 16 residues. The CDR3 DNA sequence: TGCGCCAGCAGCCAAGATATGGGCTCTGGGGCCAACGTCCTGACTTTC. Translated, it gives CASSQDMGSGANVLTF.

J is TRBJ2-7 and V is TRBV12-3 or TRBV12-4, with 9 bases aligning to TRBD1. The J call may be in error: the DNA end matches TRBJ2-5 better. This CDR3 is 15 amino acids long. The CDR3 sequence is CASNLGDRAGETQYF. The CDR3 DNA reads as TGTGCCAGCAATTTGGGGGACAGGGCCGGTGAGACCCAGTACTTC.

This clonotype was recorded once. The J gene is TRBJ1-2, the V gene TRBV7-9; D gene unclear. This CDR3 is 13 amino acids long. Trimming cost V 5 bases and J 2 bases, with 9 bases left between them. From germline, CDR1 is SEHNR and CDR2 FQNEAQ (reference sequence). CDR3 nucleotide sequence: TGTGCCAGCAGCATCGACGGCAACTATGGCTACACCTTC. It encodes CASSIDGNYGYTF.

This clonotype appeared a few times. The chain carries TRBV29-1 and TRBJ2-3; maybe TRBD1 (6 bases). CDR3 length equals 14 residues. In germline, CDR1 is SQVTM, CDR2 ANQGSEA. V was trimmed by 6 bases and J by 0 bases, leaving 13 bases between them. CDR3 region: CSVGALGSTDTQYF. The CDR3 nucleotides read TGCAGCGTGGGGGCCCTGGGGAGCACAGATACGCAGTATTTT.

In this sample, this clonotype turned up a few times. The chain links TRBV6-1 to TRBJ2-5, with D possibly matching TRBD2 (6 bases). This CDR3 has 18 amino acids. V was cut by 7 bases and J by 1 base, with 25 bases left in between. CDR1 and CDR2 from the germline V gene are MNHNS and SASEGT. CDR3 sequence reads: CASTYRHGGGAGQETQYF. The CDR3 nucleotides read TGTGCCAGCACCTATCGCCACGGTGGAGGGGCTGGCCAAGAGACCCAGTACTTC.

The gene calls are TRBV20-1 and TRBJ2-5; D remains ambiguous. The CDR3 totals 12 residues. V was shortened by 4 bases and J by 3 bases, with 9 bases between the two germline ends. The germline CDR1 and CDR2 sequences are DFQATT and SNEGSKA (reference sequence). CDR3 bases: TGCAGTGCTATAAGACGAGAAGAGACCCAGTACTTC. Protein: CSAIRREETQYF.

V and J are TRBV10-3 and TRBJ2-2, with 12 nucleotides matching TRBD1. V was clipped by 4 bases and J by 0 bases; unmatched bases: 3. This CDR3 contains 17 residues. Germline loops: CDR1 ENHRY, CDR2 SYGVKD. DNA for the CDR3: TGTGCCATCAGTGGGGACAGGGGGCTGCCGAACACCGGGGAGCTGTTTTTT. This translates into CAISGDRGLPNTGELFF.

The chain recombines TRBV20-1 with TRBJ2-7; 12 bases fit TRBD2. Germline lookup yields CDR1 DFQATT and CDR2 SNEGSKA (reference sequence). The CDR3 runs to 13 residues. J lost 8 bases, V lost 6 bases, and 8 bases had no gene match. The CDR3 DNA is TGCAGTGCCGCCTCTAGCGGGGGGGTTCAGCAGTACTTC. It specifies CSAASSGGVQQYF.

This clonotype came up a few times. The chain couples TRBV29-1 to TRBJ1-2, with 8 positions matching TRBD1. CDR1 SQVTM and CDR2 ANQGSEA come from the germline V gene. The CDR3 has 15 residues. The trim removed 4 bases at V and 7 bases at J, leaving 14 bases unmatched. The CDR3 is CSVVSPGGRGVGYTF. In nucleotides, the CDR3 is TGCAGCGTTGTTTCCCCAGGGGGCCGTGGGGTTGGCTACACCTTC.

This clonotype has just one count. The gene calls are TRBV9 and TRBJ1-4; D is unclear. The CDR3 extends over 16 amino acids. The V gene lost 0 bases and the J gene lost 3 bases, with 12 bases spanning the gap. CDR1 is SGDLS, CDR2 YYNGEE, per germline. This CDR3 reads CASSVDAGSANEKLFF. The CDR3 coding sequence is TGTGCCAGCAGCGTAGATGCTGGCAGCGCTAATGAAAAACTGTTTTTT.

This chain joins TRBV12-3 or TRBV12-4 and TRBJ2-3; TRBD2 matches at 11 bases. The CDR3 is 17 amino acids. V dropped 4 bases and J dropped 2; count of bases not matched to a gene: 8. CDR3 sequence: CASSSPFSGRATDTQYF. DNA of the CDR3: TGTGCCAGCAGTTCACCCTTTAGCGGGAGGGCCACAGATACGCAGTATTTT.

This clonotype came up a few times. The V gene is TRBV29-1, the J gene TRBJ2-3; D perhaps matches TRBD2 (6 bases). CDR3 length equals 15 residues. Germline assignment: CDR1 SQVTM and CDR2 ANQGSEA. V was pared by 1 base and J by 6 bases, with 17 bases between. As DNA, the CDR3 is TGCAGCGTTGAAGGGGGGAGGACCGGCAGGGATACGCAGTATTTT. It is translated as CSVEGGRTGRDTQYF.

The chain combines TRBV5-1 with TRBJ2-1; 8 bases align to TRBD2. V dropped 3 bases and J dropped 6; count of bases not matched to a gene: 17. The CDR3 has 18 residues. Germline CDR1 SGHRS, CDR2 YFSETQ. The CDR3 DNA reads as TGCGCCAGCAGCTCGGTTCCCGGGGGGGCTTACGAGGGCAATGAGCAGTTCTTC. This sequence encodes CASSSVPGGAYEGNEQFF.